This TCR beta chain originates from a study of monozygotic twins with inflammatory bowel disease. General study results and limits: No one strong IBD-associated signal or clonotype was supported. Especially with disease activity, IBD patients shared fewer clonotypes with others than healthy twins did.

Concerning this clonotype: Its antigen is unknown.

For every sample, eight separate reactions were used to make cDNA. Reanalyzing the 5' RACE reads, TCRdb keeps one entry per CDR3 protein, without DNA. The table lists tens of thousands of distinct CDR3 sequences, with approximately 7% in the top ten. Researchers collected 2 to 2.5 ml of blood per donor. This TCR was sampled from a human donor with ulcerative colitis or Crohn's disease, or a healthy co-twin of an affected twin (not recorded which). Input material: blood.

The CDR3 protein is CASSPYSNTGELFF. V and J are TRBV19 and TRBJ2-2. There are 14 residues in the CDR3. Germline V gene lookup returns CDR1 LNHDA and CDR2 SQIVND (reference sequence).